Below, 13 T cell receptor beta chains from the same sample are listed, as sequenced in a study of long-term antiretroviral therapy in people with HIV. Sequencing relied on immunoSEQ assay v3.0, run at survey level. The repertoire was sequenced with immunoSEQ multiplex PCR; TCRdb's copy has only in-frame clones and lacks some. The sample comprises 12,000 or so clones, more than 75% of which are singletons, and 15% to 20% rests with the top ten. The sequences come from unsorted PBMCs, collected about 7.9 years after starting antiretroviral therapy. Receptors originate from a man aged 45-65 years with HIV.

The V call is TRBV11-2, the J call TRBJ2-7; 9 bases fit TRBD1. Germline V gene sequence: CDR1 SGHAT, CDR2 FQNNGV. J gave up 2 bases and V 5 bases, and 4 bases lay outside the gene matches. The CDR3 extends over 14 amino acids. CDR3 amino acids: CASSPGTGPYEQYF. As DNA, the CDR3 is TGTGCCAGCAGCCCCGGGACAGGGCCCTACGAGCAGTACTTC.

The chain couples TRBV5-6 to TRBJ2-7; the D is unclear. This CDR3 has 17 amino acids. V lost 1 base and J lost 2, with 19 bases in between. The germline CDR1 and CDR2 sequences are SGHDT and YYEEEE. The CDR3 here is CASSLHSRSTHPYEQYF. The CDR3 DNA sequence: TGTGCCAGCAGCTTGCACAGCCGATCGACCCACCCCTACGAGCAGTACTTC.

Remarks on this clone: The same CDR3 also results from other DNA sequences found in this sample. The V gene is TRBV5-1, the J gene TRBJ1-1, with D unclear. The V end lost 2 bases, the J end lost 1 base, and 6 bases lay between the germline ends. Germline V gene data show CDR1 as SGHRS and CDR2 as YFSETQ. CDR3 size: 13 residues. The CDR3 DNA follows: TGCGCCAGCAGCTTACGGGGGAACACTGAAGCTTTCTTT. This encodes CASSLRGNTEAFF.

The chain recombines TRBV6-6 with TRBJ1-6, with unresolved D. Germline V gene lookup returns CDR1 MNHNY and CDR2 SVGAGI (reference sequence). The CDR3 is 16 amino acids. Trimming shortened V by 0 bases and J by 6 bases, and 12 bases separated the two germline ends. CDR3 protein: CASSYSVGIGNSPLHF. DNA of the CDR3: TGTGCCAGCAGTTACTCGGTCGGGATCGGTAATTCACCCCTCCACTTT.

The rearrangement uses TRBV10-1 and TRBJ1-2; no clear D gene. The CDR3 extends over 13 amino acids. Per the germline V gene, CDR1 is WNHNN and CDR2 is SYGVQD (reference sequence). Trimming shortened V by 0 bases and J by 4 bases, and 6 bases separated the two germline ends. This chain's CDR3 is CASSESGSYGYTF. DNA of the CDR3: TGCGCCAGCAGTGAGTCAGGGAGCTATGGCTACACCTTC.

V gene TRBV10-3 combines with J gene TRBJ1-2, with 11 bases matching TRBD1. Germline V gene sequence: CDR1 ENHRY, CDR2 SYGVKD. V was pared by 3 bases and J by 2 bases, with 2 bases of the junction left unmatched. This CDR3 comprises 15 residues. CDR3 in amino acids: CAISDWDRGNYGYTF. The CDR3 DNA follows: TGTGCCATCAGTGATTGGGACAGGGGGAACTATGGCTACACCTTC.

There are a few counts of this clone. The CDR3 loop reads CASSAGPLPNYGYTF. The CDR3 nucleotides are TGTGCCAGCAGCGCCGGACCGCTTCCAAATTATGGCTACACCTTC. The chain is built from TRBV2 and TRBJ1-2; D is undetermined. The CDR3 consists of 15 residues. Germline CDR1 reads SNHLY; CDR2 reads FYNNEI. Trimming took off 6 bases at V and 5 bases at J, with 19 bases between the two ends.

CDR3 sequence: CASSLTQGLGPYEQYF. The CDR3 coding sequence is TGTGCCAGCAGCTTAACGCAGGGATTAGGGCCCTACGAGCAGTACTTC. The gene calls are TRBV11-2 and TRBJ2-7; TRBD1 is a possible D gene (5 bases). Trimming cost V 2 bases and J 2 bases, with 16 bases left between them. Germline lookup yields CDR1 SGHAT and CDR2 FQNNGV. CDR3 length: 16 amino acids.

V and J are TRBV2 and TRBJ2-7; D is ambiguous. The CDR3 is made up of 13 amino acids. From germline, CDR1 is SNHLY and CDR2 FYNNEI. Trimming took 2 bases from V and 6 from J, leaving 11 bases between them. Here the CDR3 DNA reads TGTGCCAGCAGTGAATTGGGCCTCCTCGAGCAGTACTTC. Translation: CASSELGLLEQYF.

The chain carries TRBV11-2 and TRBJ1-1; D remains ambiguous. This CDR3 comprises 15 residues. Germline V CDR1 and CDR2: SGHAT, FQNNGV. Trimming shortened V by 3 bases and J by 2 bases, and 13 bases separated the two germline ends. CDR3 sequence reads: CASSLNLALNTEAFF. The CDR3 bases are TGTGCCAGCAGCTTGAACCTCGCGCTCAACACTGAAGCTTTCTTT.

This clone was picked up one time. The chain carries TRBV4-1 and TRBJ2-2; weak D call: TRBD2 (5 bases). V lost 3 bases to trimming and J lost 5 bases, with 16 bases between them. The CDR3 is 16 residues long. Germline V gene sequence: CDR1 MGHRA, CDR2 YSYEKL. The CDR3 loop is CASSHLGGGGTGELFF. The DNA for the CDR3 is TGCGCCAGCAGCCATCTCGGCGGAGGTGGGACCGGGGAGCTGTTTTTT.

The rearrangement links TRBV6-1 to TRBJ2-2, with 7 bases lining up with TRBD2. CDR1 is MNHNS, CDR2 SASEGT, per germline. V lost 10 bases and J lost 6; bases outside the gene matches: 5. The CDR3 contains 12 residues. CDR3 amino acids: CAIKGGAGELFF. CDR3 in DNA: TGTGCCATCAAGGGAGGGGCCGGGGAGCTGTTTTTT.

This clone was counted between two and nine times. J is TRBJ1-1 and V is TRBV6-1; D not certain. CDR3 size: 16 residues. Germline values: CDR1 MNHNS, CDR2 SASEGT. The V end was cut by 0 bases, the J end by 4 bases, with 15 bases between. The CDR3 here is CASSEASPWAGTEAFF. For the CDR3, the DNA is TGTGCCAGCAGTGAAGCGTCCCCTTGGGCAGGCACTGAAGCTTTCTTT.